The TCR beta chain under discussion was sequenced for a study of identical twins. TCRdb passed the 5' RACE reads through MiXCR, listing each CDR3 protein once. The profile shows hundreds of thousands of distinct CDR3 sequences, 15% to 20% of them singletons. V dropped 3 bases and J dropped 6; count of bases not matched to a gene: 7. The length of the CDR3 is 15 residues. CDR1 is SGDLS and CDR2 is YYNGEE in the germline V gene. This clonotype appeared a few times. Its antigen is not identified. Overall study results and limits: With abundant cord blood beta clonotypes, insertions were fewer; memory repertoires showed no such pattern. Conclusions leaned on cross-sectional statistical analysis and did not track the same donors over time. An excess of low generation probability was shown by twin-shared out-of-frame alpha sequences.

These data were also reused for a study on T cells expressing NK-cell markers. That publication notes: Questions lingered over whether expanded NKG2C+ T cell clones were HCMV-specific.

The rearrangement uses TRBV9 and TRBJ2-1, with 9 bases fitting TRBD2. Sample: PBMCs. This TCR derives from a woman younger than 35 in good health. The CDR3 DNA reads TGTGCCAGCAGCGCCTTAGCGGGAGTTGCCAATGAGCAGTTCTTC. It yields the protein CASSALAGVANEQFF.